The 18 T cell receptor beta chains listed next were all sequenced from one sample in a study of CXCR3-negative and CXCR3-positive naive CD8 T cells. Their target antigens are unknown. TRB cDNA libraries were made by UMI-labeled 5' RACE. From the 5' RACE reads, TCRdb lists one entry per CDR3 protein and no DNA. Its table records around 130,000 distinct CDR3 sequences. Study-wide points: CXCR3-positive naive cells carried more hydrophobic TRB CDR3s than CXCR3-negative naive cells did.

The sample comprised naive CXCR3+ CD8+ T cells from blood. This sample's subset: CD45RO-CCR7+CD27+CD95- naive CD8+ T cells expressing CXCR3 (TNR3+). These receptors were taken from a human donor in good health. Some clones in this sample may be carry-over from other donors' samples.

The chain couples TRBV29-1 to TRBJ1-2. This CDR3 region has 15 residues. CDR1 is SQVTM, CDR2 ANQGSEA, per germline. The CDR3: CSVEDGEGALYGYTF.

The chain recombines TRBV23-1 with TRBJ2-2; absent DNA, TCRdb's TRBD2 call cannot be checked. TRBV23-1 is an ORF; its function is uncertain. This CDR3 has 15 amino acids. The CDR3 region is CASSQPGINPGELFF.

The gene calls are TRBV5-1 and TRBJ1-1. CDR1 is SGHRS, CDR2 YFSETQ, per germline. The CDR3 runs 13 residues. The CDR3 here is CASSSGPAAEAFF.

The CDR3 reads CASRPSLVLRANEQFF. V gene TRBV6-5 combines with J gene TRBJ2-1; TCRdb's assignment of TRBD2 cannot be checked, as there is no DNA. The CDR3 has 16 residues. Germline-derived CDR1 and CDR2 are MNHEY and SVGAGI.

This chain connects TRBV12-3 or TRBV12-4 to TRBJ2-1; TCRdb lists TRBD2, though no DNA is available to test this call. This CDR3 spans 20 amino acids. CDR3 protein: CASSIFRVSPHPSSYNEQFF.

V is TRBV28 and J is TRBJ2-5. Germline V gene data show CDR1 as MDHEN and CDR2 as SYDVKM. The CDR3 has 12 amino acids. CDR3 sequence reads: CASSLYGETQYF.

This chain joins TRBV29-1 and TRBJ2-5; TCRdb proposes TRBD1, but this gene call is untestable without DNA. Germline V gives CDR1 SQVTM, CDR2 ANQGSEA. The CDR3 consists of 13 residues. The CDR3: CSVKVRTQETQYF.

The chain joins TRBV19 to TRBJ1-5; TCRdb reports TRBD1, a call that lacks DNA to check it against. Germline CDR1 is LNHDA and CDR2 is SQIVND (reference sequence). The CDR3 consists of 14 residues. CDR3 amino acids: CASSYTGGYQPQHF.

J is TRBJ2-2 and V is TRBV7-6; absent DNA, TCRdb's TRBD2 call cannot be checked. The CDR3 is made up of 20 amino acids. From germline, CDR1 is SGHVS and CDR2 FNYEAQ. The CDR3 sequence is CASSPVSYPGLAGNTGELFF.

The chain uses TRBV24-1 and TRBJ2-1; the TCRdb D gene call, TRBD2, has no DNA to confirm it. CDR1 is KGHDR and CDR2 is SFDVKD in the germline V gene. This CDR3 has 13 residues. The CDR3 region is CATSVTMGHEQFF.

The chain combines TRBV9 with TRBJ2-7; TCRdb proposes TRBD1, but this gene call is untestable without DNA. This CDR3 spans 13 amino acids. Germline lookup yields CDR1 SGDLS and CDR2 YYNGEE. CDR3 region: CASSVGWGREQYF.

This rearrangement joins TRBV5-1 to TRBJ2-2. The CDR3 sequence is 12 residues long. Germline V gene data show CDR1 as SGHRS and CDR2 as YFSETQ. The CDR3 reads CASSWNPGELFF.

V is TRBV28 and J is TRBJ2-1; as DNA is missing, the TRBD1 call by TCRdb cannot be tested. CDR1 and CDR2 from the germline V gene are MDHEN and SYDVKM. The length of the CDR3 is 13 residues. The CDR3 sequence: CASANRGYNEQFF.

The V gene is TRBV29-1, the J gene TRBJ1-2; TCRdb calls TRBD1, which cannot be checked without DNA. The CDR3 has 13 amino acids. Per germline, CDR1 SQVTM and CDR2 ANQGSEA. The CDR3 loop reads CSVRGQGLYGYTF.

V is TRBV5-5 and J is TRBJ1-2; TCRdb designates TRBD1, a call that cannot be tested without DNA. Looked up from germline, CDR1 is SGHKS and CDR2 is YYEKEE (reference sequence). CDR3 size: 13 residues. The CDR3 spells CASSPTGGGGYTF. Drawing the rest from reference TRBV5-5 and TRBJ1-2, the complete variable domain is DAGVTQSPTHLIKTRGQQVTLRCSPISGHKSVSWYQQVLGQGPQFIFQYYEKEERGRGNFPDRFSARQFPNYSSELNVNALLLGDSALYLCASSPTGGGGYTFGSGTRLTVV.

The chain is built from TRBV27 and TRBJ1-4; there is no DNA to check the TCRdb D call of TRBD1. The CDR3 is 14 residues long. The germline CDR1 and CDR2 sequences are MNHEY and SMNVEV (reference sequence). The CDR3 loop is CASRSGVLYEKLFF.

The gene calls are TRBV7-6 and TRBJ1-1. The CDR3 totals 14 residues. Germline V CDR1 and CDR2: SGHVS, FNYEAQ. CDR3 in amino acids: CASSLSGVGPEAFF.

The V and J genes are TRBV6-5 and TRBJ2-1; TCRdb designates TRBD2, a call that cannot be tested without DNA. Looked up from germline, CDR1 is MNHEY and CDR2 is SVGAGI. The CDR3 runs 14 residues. The CDR3 region is CASSLAGGNNEQFF.